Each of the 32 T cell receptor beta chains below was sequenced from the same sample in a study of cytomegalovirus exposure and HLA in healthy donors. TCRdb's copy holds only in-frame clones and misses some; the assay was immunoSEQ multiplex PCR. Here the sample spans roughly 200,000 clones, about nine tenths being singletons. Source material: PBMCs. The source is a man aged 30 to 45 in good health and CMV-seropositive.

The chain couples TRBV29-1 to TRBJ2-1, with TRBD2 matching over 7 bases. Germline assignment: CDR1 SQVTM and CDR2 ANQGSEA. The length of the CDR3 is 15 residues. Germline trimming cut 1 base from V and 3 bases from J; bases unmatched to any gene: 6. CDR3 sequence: CSVEGGLEGYNEQFF. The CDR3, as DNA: TGCAGCGTTGAAGGCGGACTAGAAGGCTACAATGAGCAGTTCTTC.

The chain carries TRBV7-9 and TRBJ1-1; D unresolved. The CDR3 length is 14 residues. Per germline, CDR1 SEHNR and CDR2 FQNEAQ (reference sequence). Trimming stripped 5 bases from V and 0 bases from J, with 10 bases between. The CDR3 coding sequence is TGTGCCAGCAGCCCGAGGACTATGAACACTGAAGCTTTCTTT. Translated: CASSPRTMNTEAFF.

CDR3 DNA: TGTGCCATCAGTGGGACCAACAGGGGTCTGAACACTGAAGCTTTCTTT. Amino acid sequence: CAISGTNRGLNTEAFF. This chain connects TRBV10-3 to TRBJ1-1; TRBD1 matches 7 bases. This CDR3 is built from 16 residues. Trimming at V came to 4 bases and at J to 0 bases, leaving 8 bases not matched to a gene. Germline-derived CDR1 and CDR2 are ENHRY and SYGVKD.

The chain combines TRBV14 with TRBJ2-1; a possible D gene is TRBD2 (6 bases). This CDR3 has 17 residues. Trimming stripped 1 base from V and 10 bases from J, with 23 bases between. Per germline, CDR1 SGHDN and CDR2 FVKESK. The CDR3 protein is CASSQGVRASVRPEQFF. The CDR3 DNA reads TGTGCCAGCAGCCAAGGGGTTCGCGCTAGCGTGAGACCCGAGCAGTTCTTC. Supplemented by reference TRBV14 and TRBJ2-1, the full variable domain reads EAGVTQFPSHSVIEKGQTVTLRCDPISGHDNLYWYRRVMGKEIKFLLHFVKESKQDESGMPNNRFLAERTGGTYSTLKVQPAELEDSGVYFCASSQGVRASVRPEQFFGPGTRLTVL.

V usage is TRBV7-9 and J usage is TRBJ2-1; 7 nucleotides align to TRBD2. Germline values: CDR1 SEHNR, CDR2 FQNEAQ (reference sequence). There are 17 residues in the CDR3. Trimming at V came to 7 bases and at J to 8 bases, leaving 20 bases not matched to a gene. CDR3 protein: CASTTQGGSPGDDEQFF. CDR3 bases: TGTGCCAGCACCACTCAAGGCGGGAGCCCCGGCGACGATGAGCAGTTCTTC.

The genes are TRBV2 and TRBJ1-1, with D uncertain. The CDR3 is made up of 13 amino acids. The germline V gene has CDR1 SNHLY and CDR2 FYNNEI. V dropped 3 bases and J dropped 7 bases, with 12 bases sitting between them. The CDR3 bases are TGTGCCAGCAGTGATGGGTCACCCCTTGAAGCTTTCTTT. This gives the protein CASSDGSPLEAFF.

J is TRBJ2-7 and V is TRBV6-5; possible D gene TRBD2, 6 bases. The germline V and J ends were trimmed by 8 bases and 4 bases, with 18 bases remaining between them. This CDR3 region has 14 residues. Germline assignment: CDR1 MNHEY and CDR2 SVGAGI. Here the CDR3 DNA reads TGTGCCAGCGGGGCGGAACTAGCTGCTTACGAGCAGTACTTC. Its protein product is CASGAELAAYEQYF.

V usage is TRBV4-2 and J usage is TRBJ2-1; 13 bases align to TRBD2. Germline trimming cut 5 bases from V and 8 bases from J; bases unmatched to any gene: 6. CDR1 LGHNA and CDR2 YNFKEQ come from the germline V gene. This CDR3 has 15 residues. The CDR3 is CASSLRLAGGDEQFF. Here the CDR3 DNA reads TGTGCCAGCAGCTTAAGACTAGCGGGAGGCGATGAGCAGTTCTTC.

The CDR3 spells CSVTTSSVGELFF. The CDR3 coding sequence is TGCAGCGTGACGACTAGCTCGGTCGGGGAGCTGTTTTTT. V is TRBV29-1 and J is TRBJ2-2; 7 bases align to TRBD2. The CDR3 is made up of 13 amino acids. Looked up from germline, CDR1 is SQVTM and CDR2 is ANQGSEA. J was trimmed by 7 bases and V by 6 bases; bases with no gene match: 8.

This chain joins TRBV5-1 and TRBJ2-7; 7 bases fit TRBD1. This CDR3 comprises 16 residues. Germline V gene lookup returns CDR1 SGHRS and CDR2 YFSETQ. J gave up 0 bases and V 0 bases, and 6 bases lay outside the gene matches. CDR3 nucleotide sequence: TGCGCCAGCAGCTTGGAAGGGACAGCCCTCTCCTACGAGCAGTACTTC. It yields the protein CASSLEGTALSYEQYF.

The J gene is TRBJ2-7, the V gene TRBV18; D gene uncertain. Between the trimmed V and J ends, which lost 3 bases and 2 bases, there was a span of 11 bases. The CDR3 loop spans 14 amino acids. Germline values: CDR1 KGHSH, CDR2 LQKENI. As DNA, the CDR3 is TGTGCCAGCTCACCCCCTGTAGGAACCTACGAGCAGTACTTC. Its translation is CASSPPVGTYEQYF. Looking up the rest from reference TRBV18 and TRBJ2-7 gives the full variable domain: NAGVMQNPRHLVRRRGQEARLRCSPMKGHSHVYWYRQLPEEGLKFMVYLQKENIIDESGMPKERFSAEFPKEGPSILRIQQVVRGDSAAYFCASSPPVGTYEQYFGPGTRLTVT.

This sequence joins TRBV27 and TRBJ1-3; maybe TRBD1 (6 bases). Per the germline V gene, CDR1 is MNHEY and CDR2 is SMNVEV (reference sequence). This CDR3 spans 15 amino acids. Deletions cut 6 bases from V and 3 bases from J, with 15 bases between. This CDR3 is CASRGGPGRGNTIYF. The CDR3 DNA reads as TGTGCCAGCAGGGGGGGCCCGGGTCGTGGAAACACCATATATTTT.

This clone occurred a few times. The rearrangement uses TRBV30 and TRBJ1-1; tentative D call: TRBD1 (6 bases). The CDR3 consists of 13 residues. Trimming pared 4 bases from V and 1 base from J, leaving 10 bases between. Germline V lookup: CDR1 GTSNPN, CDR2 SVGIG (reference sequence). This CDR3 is CAWTGVTNTEAFF. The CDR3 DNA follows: TGTGCCTGGACAGGGGTGACGAACACTGAAGCTTTCTTT.

In DNA, the CDR3 is TGTGCCAGCAGCTTGGTGGGGAAACAGGAGCCCCCCTACGAGCAGTACTTC. This gives the protein CASSLVGKQEPPYEQYF. The chain is built from TRBV5-5 and TRBJ2-7, with a tentative D call TRBD1 (5 bases). Germline-derived CDR1 and CDR2 are SGHKS and YYEKEE (reference sequence). This CDR3 spans 17 amino acids. Trimming took off 0 bases at V and 2 bases at J, with 18 bases between the two ends.

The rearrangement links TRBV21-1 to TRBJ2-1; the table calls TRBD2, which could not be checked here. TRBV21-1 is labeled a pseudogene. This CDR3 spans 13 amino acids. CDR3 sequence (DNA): TGTGCCAGCAGCAATAAGCGGGAGGGTGAGCAGTTCTTC. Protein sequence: CASSNKREGEQFF.

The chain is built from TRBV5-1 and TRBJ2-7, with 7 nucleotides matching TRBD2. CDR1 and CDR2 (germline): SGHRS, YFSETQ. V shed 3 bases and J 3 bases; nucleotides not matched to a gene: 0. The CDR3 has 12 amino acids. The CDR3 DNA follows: TGCGCCAGCAGCTGGGAGGGCTACGAGCAGTACTTC. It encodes CASSWEGYEQYF.

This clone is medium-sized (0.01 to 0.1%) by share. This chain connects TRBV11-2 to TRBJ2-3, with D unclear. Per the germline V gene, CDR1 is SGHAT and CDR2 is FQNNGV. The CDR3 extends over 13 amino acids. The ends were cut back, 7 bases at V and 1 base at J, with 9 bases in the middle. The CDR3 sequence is CASILSGTDTQYF. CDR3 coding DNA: TGTGCCAGCATCCTCTCGGGCACAGATACGCAGTATTTT. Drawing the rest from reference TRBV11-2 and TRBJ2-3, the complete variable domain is EAGVAQSPRYKIIEKRQSVAFWCNPISGHATLYWYQQILGQGPKLLIQFQNNGVVDDSQLPKDRFSAERLKGVDSTLKIQPAKLEDSAVYLCASILSGTDTQYFGPGTRLTVL.

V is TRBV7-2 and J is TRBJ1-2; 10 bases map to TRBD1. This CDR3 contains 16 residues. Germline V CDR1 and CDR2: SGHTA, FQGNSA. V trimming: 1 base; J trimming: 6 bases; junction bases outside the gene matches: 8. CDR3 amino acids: CASSLGAGQGGNGYTF. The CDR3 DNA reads TGTGCCAGCAGCTTAGGTGCCGGACAGGGGGGCAATGGCTACACCTTC.

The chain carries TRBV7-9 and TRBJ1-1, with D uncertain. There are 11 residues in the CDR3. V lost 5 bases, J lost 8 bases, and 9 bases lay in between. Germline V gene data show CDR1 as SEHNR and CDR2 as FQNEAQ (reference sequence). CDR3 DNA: TGTGCCAGCAGCCCGGATGCCGAAGCTTTCTTT. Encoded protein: CASSPDAEAFF.

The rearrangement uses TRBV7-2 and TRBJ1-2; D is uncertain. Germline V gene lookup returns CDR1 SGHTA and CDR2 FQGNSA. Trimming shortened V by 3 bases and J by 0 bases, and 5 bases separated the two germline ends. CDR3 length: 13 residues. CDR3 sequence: CASSFLSNYGYTF. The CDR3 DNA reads TGTGCCAGCAGCTTTCTTTCTAACTATGGCTACACCTTC.

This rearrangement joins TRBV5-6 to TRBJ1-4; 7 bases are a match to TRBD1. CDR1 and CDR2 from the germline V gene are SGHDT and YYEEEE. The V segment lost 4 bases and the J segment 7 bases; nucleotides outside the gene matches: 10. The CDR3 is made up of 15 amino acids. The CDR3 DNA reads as TGTGCCAGCAGCCAGCCCCACGGGACAGCTGAAAAACTGTTTTTT. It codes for CASSQPHGTAEKLFF.

The CDR3 loop is CASSLAWGRGTGGYEQFF. The CDR3, as DNA: TGTGCCAGCAGCTTAGCCTGGGGCCGCGGGACAGGGGGCTATGAGCAGTTCTTC. The chain combines TRBV7-9 with TRBJ2-1, with 12 bases identical to TRBD1. Germline V gene lookup returns CDR1 SEHNR and CDR2 FQNEAQ (reference sequence). After removal of 0 bases from V and 8 bases from J, the junction contained 11 bases not matched to a gene. The CDR3 extends over 18 amino acids.

The CDR3 region is CASSQDFIVGSGYTF. In DNA form, the CDR3 reads TGCGCCAGCAGCCAAGATTTCATCGTGGGATCTGGCTACACCTTC. The V and J genes are TRBV4-3 and TRBJ1-2; D gene uncertain. The V end was cut by 0 bases, the J end by 7 bases, with 15 bases between. CDR1 is LGHNA and CDR2 is YSLEER in the germline V gene. The CDR3 totals 15 residues.

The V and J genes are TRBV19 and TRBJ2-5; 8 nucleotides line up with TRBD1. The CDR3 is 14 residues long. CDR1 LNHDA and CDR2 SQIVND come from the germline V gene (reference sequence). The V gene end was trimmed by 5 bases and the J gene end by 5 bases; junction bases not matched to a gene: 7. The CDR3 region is CASSPWTGTETQYF. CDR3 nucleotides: TGTGCCAGTAGTCCCTGGACAGGGACGGAGACCCAGTACTTC.

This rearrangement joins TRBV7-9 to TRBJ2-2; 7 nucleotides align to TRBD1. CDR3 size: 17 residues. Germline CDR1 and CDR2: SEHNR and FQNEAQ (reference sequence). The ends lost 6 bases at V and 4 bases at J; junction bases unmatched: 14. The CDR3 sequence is CASRKNRGRPCTGELFF. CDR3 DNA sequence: TGTGCCAGCAGAAAGAACAGGGGACGTCCGTGCACCGGGGAGCTGTTTTTT.

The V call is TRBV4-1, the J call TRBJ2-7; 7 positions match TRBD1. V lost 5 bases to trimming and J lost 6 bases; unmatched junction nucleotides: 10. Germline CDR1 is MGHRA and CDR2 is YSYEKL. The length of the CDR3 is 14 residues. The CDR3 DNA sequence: TGCGCCAGCAGCAGGGTACAGGGGTCTTCCGAGCAGTACTTC. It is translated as CASSRVQGSSEQYF.

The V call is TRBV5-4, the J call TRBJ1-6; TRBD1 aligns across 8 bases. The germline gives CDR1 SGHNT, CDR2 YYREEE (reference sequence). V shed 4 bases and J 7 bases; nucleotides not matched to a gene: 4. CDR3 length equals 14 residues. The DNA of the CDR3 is TGTGCCAGCAGCAGGACAGGGTTCAATTCACCCCTCCACTTT. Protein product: CASSRTGFNSPLHF. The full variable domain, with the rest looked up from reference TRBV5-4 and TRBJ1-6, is ETGVTQSPTHLIKTRGQQVTLRCSSQSGHNTVSWYQQALGQGPQFIFQYYREEENGRGNFPPRFSGLQFPNYSSELNVNALELDDSALYLCASSRTGFNSPLHFGNGTRLTVT.

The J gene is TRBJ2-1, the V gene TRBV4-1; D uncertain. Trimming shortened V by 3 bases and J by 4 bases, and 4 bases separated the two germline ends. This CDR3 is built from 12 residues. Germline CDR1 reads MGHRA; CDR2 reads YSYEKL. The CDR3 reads CASSHPYNEQFF. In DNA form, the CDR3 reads TGCGCCAGCAGCCATCCGTACAATGAGCAGTTCTTC.

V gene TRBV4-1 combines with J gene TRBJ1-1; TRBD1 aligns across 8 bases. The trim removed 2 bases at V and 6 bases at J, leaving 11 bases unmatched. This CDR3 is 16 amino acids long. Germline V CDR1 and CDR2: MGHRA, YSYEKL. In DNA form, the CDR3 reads TGCGCCAGCAGCCAACCCCTCACAGGGGGTCGGGCTGAAGCTTTCTTT. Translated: CASSQPLTGGRAEAFF.

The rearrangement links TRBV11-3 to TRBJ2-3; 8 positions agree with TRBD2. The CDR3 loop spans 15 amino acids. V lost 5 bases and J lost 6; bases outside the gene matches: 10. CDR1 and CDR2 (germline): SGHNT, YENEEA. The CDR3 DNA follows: TGTGCCAGCAGCCATCCCGGGACTAGGGGGGATACGCAGTATTTT. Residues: CASSHPGTRGDTQYF. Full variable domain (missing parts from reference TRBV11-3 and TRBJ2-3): EAGVVQSPRYKIIEKKQPVAFWCNPISGHNTLYWYLQNLGQGPELLIRYENEEAVDDSQLPKDRFSAERLKGVDSTLKIQPAELGDSAVYLCASSHPGTRGDTQYFGPGTRLTVL.

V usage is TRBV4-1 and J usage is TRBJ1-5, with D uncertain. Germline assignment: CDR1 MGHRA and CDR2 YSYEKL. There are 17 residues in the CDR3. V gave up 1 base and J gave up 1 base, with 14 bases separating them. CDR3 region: CASSQVPLRGSNQPQHF. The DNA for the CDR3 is TGCGCCAGCAGCCAAGTTCCCCTCCGAGGCAGCAATCAGCCCCAGCATTTT.

Here the CDR3 DNA reads TGCAGCGTTGAATTGGGACAGGGCGTCCGCGAGCAGTACTTC. It encodes CSVELGQGVREQYF. The chain has TRBV29-1 and TRBJ2-7, with TRBD1 identical over 9 bases. Germline CDR1 reads SQVTM; CDR2 reads ANQGSEA. CDR3 size: 14 residues. V lost 2 bases and J lost 6; bases outside the gene matches: 8.